This TCR beta chain was found in a study of cytomegalovirus exposure and HLA in healthy donors. Study at large: An earlier analysis found roughly 100 million unique TCR beta sequences from about 190 million T cells.

The PCR made use of 60 Vbeta and 13 Jbeta primers. The table came from immunoSEQ multiplex PCR; TCRdb's copy has only in-frame clones and leaves some out. Of roughly 84,000 clones in the sample, roughly 61% were seen once. V was clipped by 2 bases and J by 6 bases, with 4 bases between them. Germline V CDR1 and CDR2: DFQATT, SNEGSKA (reference sequence). There are 10 residues in the CDR3. Sequenced input: PBMCs. V and J are TRBV20-1 and TRBJ1-2, with no clear D. The sequence derives from a woman aged 40 to 50 in good health and CMV-seropositive. In DNA, the CDR3 is TGCAGTGCTAGATTCAATGGCTACACCTTC. As protein: CSARFNGYTF.